This T cell receptor beta chain came from a study of blood T cell repertoires in COVID-19. At the level of the study: Acute and convalescent COVID-19 specimens originated in the United States, Italy and Spain. The cDNA or gDNA used as material had been derived from T cells, B-cell-depleted T cells, or PBMCs.

The germline gives CDR1 SGHTA, CDR2 FQGTGA. The CDR3 has 16 residues. Unmatched junction bases numbered 9, after V lost 5 bases and J lost 5 bases. This clone was found once. As handled by the study authors: Estimated nucleated cell counts came from reference gene primer amplification. The protocol was immunoSEQ multiplex PCR, while the TCRdb copy is restricted to in-frame clones and leaves out a portion. From that table come the V and J calls and clone size; the DNA was used to work out D and trimming. The sample has about 160,000 clones, around 80% seen once. Specimen: peripheral blood. This receptor was identified in a woman aged 80 or older with acute or convalescent COVID-19. The chain recombines TRBV7-3 with TRBJ2-5, with 12 positions matching TRBD1. The CDR3, as DNA: TGTGCCAGCAGCGTACCCGGGACAGGGGGCGCCGAGACCCAGTACTTC. Encoded protein: CASSVPGTGGAETQYF.